This T cell receptor (beta chain) is drawn from a study of OX40 agonist ivuxolimab in advanced cancers. The overall study: The study reported partial responses in three patients: one hepatocellular carcinoma, two cutaneous melanoma. Regarding the study as a whole: The expanded peripheral T cells' antigen specificity was not determined.

Of note for this clone: Its antigen is not identified.

TCRdb's table, derived via immunoSEQ multiplex PCR, lists solely in-frame clones and lacks some. The table lists approximately 74,000 clones, about 90% of them singletons, with about 5.9% in the top ten. In germline, CDR1 is SGDLS, CDR2 YYNGEE. This CDR3 has 16 residues. V was shortened by 3 bases and J by 10 bases, with 23 bases between the two germline ends. Any history of autoimmune disease or systemic immunosuppression disqualified patients. The study sampled blood at baseline, cycle 4 day 1, and cycle 7 day 1. The material sequenced was CD4+ or CD8+ T cells sorted from blood, taken in a trial of the OX40 agonist ivuxolimab. The chain links TRBV9 to TRBJ2-1; D unresolved. This TCR was recovered from an adult with an advanced solid tumor such as melanoma, head and neck, liver or kidney cancer. The CDR3 DNA follows: TGTGCCAGCAGCGCACCGACTGGAAAAGACGTAAGCGAGCAGTTCTTC. Translated, it gives CASSAPTGKDVSEQFF.